Sequencing of this TCR beta chain was carried out in a study of blood T cell repertoires in COVID-19. Background on the study: Whether acute or convalescent, the COVID-19 samples came from the United States, Italy and Spain.

The repertoire was sequenced with immunoSEQ multiplex PCR; TCRdb's copy has only in-frame clones and lacks some. The sample lists 200,000 to 250,000 clones, 82% occurring once. Germline-derived CDR1 and CDR2 are DFQATT and SNEGSKA (reference sequence). There are 16 residues in the CDR3. Trimming removed 3 bases from V and 0 bases from J; junction bases left unmatched: 6. The source is a woman aged 18-30 years with acute or convalescent COVID-19. The sequencing sample was made of peripheral blood. V is TRBV20-1 and J is TRBJ1-2; 11 nucleotides line up with TRBD1. This CDR3 is CSASEPGQGANYGYTF. The CDR3 DNA sequence: TGCAGTGCTAGTGAGCCGGGACAGGGGGCTAACTATGGCTACACCTTC.